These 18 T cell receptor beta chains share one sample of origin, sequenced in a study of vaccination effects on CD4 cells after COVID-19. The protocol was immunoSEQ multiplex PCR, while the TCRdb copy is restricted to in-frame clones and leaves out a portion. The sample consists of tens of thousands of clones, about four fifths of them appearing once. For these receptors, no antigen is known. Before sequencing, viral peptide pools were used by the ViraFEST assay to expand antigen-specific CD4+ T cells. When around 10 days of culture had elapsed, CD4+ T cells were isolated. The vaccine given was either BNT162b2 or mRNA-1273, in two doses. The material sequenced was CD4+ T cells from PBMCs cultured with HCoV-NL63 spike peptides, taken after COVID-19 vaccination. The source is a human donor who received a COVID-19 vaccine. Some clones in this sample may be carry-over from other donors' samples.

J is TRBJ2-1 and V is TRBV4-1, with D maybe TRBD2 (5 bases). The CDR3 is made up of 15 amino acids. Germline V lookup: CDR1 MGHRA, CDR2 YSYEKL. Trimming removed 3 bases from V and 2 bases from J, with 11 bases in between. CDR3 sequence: CASSQYGLAYNEQFF. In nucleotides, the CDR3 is TGCGCCAGCAGCCAGTACGGACTGGCCTACAATGAGCAGTTCTTC.

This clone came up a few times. CDR3: CASSYGQTPYEQYV. CDR3 bases: TGTGCCTCATCCTATGGACAGACACCCTACGAGCAGTACGTC. The V gene is TRBV7-9, the J gene TRBJ2-7; D may be TRBD1 (6 bases). The CDR3 has 14 amino acids. Germline loops: CDR1 SEHNR, CDR2 FQNEAQ (reference sequence). V was clipped by 11 bases and J by 2 bases, with 19 bases between them.

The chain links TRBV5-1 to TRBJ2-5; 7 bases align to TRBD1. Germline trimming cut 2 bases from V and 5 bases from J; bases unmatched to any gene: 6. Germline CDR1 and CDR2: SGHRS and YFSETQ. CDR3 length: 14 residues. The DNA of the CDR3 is TGCGCCAGCAGCTTATTAGGGGGCCTGGAGACCCAGTACTTC. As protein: CASSLLGGLETQYF. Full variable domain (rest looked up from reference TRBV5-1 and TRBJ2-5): KAGVTQTPRYLIKTRGQQVTLSCSPISGHRSVSWYQQTPGQGLQFLFEYFSETQRNKGNFPGRFSGRQFSNSRSEMNVSTLELGDSALYLCASSLLGGLETQYFGPGTRLLVL.

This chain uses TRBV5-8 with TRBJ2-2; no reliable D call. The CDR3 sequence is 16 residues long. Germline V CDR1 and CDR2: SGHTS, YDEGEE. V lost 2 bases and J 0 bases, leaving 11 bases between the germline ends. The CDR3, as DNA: TGTGCCAGCAGCTTAGGAAGAACTGCGAACACCGGGGAGCTGTTTTTT. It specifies CASSLGRTANTGELFF.

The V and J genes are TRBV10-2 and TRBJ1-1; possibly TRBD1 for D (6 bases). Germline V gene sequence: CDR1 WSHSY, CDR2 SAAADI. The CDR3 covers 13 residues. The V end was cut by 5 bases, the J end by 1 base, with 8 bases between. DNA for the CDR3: TGCGCCAGCAGTACACAGGGGAACACTGAAGCTTTCTTT. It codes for CASSTQGNTEAFF.

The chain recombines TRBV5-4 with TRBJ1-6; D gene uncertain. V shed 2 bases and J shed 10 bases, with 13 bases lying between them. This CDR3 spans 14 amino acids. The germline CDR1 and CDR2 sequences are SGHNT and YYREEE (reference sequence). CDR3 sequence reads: CASSFPDGESPLHF. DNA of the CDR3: TGTGCCAGCAGCTTTCCTGATGGGGAATCACCCCTCCACTTT.

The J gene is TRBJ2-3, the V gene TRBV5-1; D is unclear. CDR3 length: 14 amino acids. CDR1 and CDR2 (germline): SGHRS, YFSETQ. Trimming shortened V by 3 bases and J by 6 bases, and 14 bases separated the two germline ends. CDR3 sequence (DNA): TGCGCCAGCAGCTCGCAAAGGCAGTTGGATACGCAGTATTTT. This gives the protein CASSSQRQLDTQYF.

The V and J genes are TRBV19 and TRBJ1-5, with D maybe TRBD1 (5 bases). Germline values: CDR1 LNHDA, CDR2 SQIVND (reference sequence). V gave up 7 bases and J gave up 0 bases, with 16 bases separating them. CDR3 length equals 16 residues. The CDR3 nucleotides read TGTGCCAGTACCCGACCCGGGACCGATAGCAATCAGCCCCAGCATTTT. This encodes CASTRPGTDSNQPQHF.

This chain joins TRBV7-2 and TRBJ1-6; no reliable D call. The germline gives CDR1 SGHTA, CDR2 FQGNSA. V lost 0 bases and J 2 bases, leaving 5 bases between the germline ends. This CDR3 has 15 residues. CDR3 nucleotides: TGTGCCAGCAGCTTAGCAGGGACCTATAATTCACCCCTCCACTTT. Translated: CASSLAGTYNSPLHF.

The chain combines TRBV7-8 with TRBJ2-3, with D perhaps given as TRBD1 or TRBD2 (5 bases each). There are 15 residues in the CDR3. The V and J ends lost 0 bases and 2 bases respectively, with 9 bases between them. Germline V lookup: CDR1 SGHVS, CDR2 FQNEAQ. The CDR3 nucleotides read TGTGCCAGCAGCTTAGCGGGACCCCTCACAGATACGCAGTATTTT. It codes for CASSLAGPLTDTQYF.

In nucleotides, the CDR3 is TGTGCCAGCAGCTTACAGGGGGTCGGTGGGGCCAACGTCCTGACTTTC. Amino acid sequence: CASSLQGVGGANVLTF. This chain links TRBV7-8 with TRBJ2-6; 7 bases align to TRBD1. Looked up from germline, CDR1 is SGHVS and CDR2 is FQNEAQ. V was pared by 2 bases and J by 3 bases, with 4 bases of the junction left unmatched. CDR3 length: 16 residues.

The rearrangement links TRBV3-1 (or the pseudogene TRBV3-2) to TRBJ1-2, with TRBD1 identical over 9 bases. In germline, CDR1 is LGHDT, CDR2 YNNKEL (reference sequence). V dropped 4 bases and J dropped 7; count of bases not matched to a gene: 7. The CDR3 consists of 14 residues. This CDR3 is CASSRYRGPFGYTF. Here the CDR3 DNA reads TGTGCCAGCAGCCGGTACAGGGGGCCCTTTGGCTACACCTTC.

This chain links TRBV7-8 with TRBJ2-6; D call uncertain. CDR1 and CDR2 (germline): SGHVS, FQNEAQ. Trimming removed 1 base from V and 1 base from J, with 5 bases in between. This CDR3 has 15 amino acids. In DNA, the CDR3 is TGTGCCAGCAGCTTAGGGGGATCTGGGGCCAACGTCCTGACTTTC. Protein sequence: CASSLGGSGANVLTF.

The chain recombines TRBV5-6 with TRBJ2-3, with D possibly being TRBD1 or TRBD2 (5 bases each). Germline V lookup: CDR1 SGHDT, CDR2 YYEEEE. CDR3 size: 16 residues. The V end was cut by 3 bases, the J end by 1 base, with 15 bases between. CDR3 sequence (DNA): TGTGCCAGCAGCTCCAACCCAACGGGGCGCACAGATACGCAGTATTTT. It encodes CASSSNPTGRTDTQYF.

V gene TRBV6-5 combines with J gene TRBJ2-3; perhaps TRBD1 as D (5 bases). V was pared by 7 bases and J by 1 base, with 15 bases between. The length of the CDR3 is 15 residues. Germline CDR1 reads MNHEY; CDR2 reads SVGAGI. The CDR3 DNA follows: TGTGCCAGCATCCTGGCTGACAGTCGCACAGATACGCAGTATTTT. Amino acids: CASILADSRTDTQYF.

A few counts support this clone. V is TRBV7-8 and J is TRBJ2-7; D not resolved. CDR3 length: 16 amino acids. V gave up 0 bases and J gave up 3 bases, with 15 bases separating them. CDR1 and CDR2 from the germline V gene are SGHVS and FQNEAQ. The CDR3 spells CASSLAYGTDFYEQYV. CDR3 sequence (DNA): TGTGCCAGCAGCTTAGCGTATGGAACAGACTTCTACGAGCAGTACGTC.

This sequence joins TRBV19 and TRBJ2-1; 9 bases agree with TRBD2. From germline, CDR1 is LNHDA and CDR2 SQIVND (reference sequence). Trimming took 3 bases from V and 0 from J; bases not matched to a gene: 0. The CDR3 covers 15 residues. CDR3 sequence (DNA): TGTGCCAGTAGTATTAGCGGGGGCTCCTACAATGAGCAGTTCTTC. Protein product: CASSISGGSYNEQFF. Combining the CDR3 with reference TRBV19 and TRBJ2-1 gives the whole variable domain DGGITQSPKYLFRKEGQNVTLSCEQNLNHDAMYWYRQDPGQGLRLIYYSQIVNDFQKGDIAEGYSVSREKKESFPLTVTSAQKNPTAFYLCASSISGGSYNEQFFGPGTRLTVL.

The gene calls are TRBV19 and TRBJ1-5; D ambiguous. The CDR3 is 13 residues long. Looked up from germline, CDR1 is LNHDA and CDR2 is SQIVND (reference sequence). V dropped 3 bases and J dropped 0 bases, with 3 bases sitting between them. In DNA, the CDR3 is TGTGCCAGTAGTATGAATAGCAATCAGCCCCAGCATTTT. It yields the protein CASSMNSNQPQHF.